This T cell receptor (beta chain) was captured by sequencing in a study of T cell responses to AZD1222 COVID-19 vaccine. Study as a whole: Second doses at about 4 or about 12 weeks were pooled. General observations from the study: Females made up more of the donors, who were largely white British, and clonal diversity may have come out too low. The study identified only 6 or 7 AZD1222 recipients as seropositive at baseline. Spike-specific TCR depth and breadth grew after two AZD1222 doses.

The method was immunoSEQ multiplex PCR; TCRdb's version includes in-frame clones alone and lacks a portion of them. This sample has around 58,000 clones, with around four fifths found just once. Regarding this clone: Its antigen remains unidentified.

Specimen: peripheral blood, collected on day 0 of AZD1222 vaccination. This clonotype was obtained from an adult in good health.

CDR3 DNA: TGCGCCAGCAGCCAAGATAGGGCTTTTGGAAACACCATATATTTT. Translation: CASSQDRAFGNTIYF. This chain links TRBV4-1 with TRBJ1-3; D unclear. Germline lookup yields CDR1 MGHRA and CDR2 YSYEKL. V was shortened by 0 bases and J by 3 bases, with 9 bases between the two germline ends. The CDR3 is made up of 15 amino acids.